One sample yielded the 21 T cell receptor beta chains listed below, sequenced in a study of blood T cells in healthy people across ages. Alongside a J-beta primer mix, a sample-barcoded 5' primer served in a second PCR lasting roughly 6 to 11 cycles. TCRdb re-analysed the 5' RACE reads in MiXCR, keeping a single row per CDR3 protein. Here the sample spans over a million distinct CDR3 sequences, 35% to 45% being singletons. The sequenced material came from blood. The receptors stem from a young woman in good health.

This clonotype was picked up a small number of times. The V and J genes are TRBV7-9 and TRBJ1-4; D is unresolved. Germline V gene lookup returns CDR1 SEHNR and CDR2 FQNEAQ (reference sequence). Trimming took off 0 bases at V and 8 bases at J, with 16 bases between the two ends. CDR3 length: 16 residues. The CDR3 DNA reads TGTGCCAGCAGCTTAGCGCCGGAGGCGTCGGCGGAAAAACTGTTTTTT. Protein sequence: CASSLAPEASAEKLFF.

This clonotype was counted many times. V gene TRBV2 combines with J gene TRBJ2-7, with 7 bases identical to TRBD2. Germline V gene data show CDR1 as SNHLY and CDR2 as FYNNEI. The CDR3 runs 15 residues. The V gene end was trimmed by 7 bases and the J gene end by 5 bases; junction bases not matched to a gene: 14. The CDR3 DNA is TGTGCCAGCAACACGAGGGGAGGGACGGAAGACGAGCAGTACTTC. Translating it yields CASNTRGGTEDEQYF.

The genes are TRBV5-1 and TRBJ2-1; TRBD1 might be the D (5 bases). Germline loops: CDR1 SGHRS, CDR2 YFSETQ. V was pared by 0 bases and J by 15 bases, with 13 bases between. The CDR3 is 12 amino acids. The CDR3 DNA follows: TGCGCCAGCAGCTTGGTTACAGGAGAGACGTTCTTC. It codes for CASSLVTGETFF.

The sample holds a few counts of this clonotype. The chain couples TRBV7-3 to TRBJ2-1; 8 bases align to TRBD1. From germline, CDR1 is SGHTA and CDR2 FQGTGA. The CDR3 length is 14 residues. With V trimmed by 6 bases and J by 4 bases, 5 bases remained unmatched. CDR3 coding DNA: TGTGCCAGCAGTACTACAGGGGGGTACAATGAGCAGTTCTTC. Translated, it gives CASSTTGGYNEQFF.

The sample holds a few counts of this clonotype. This rearrangement joins TRBV20-1 to TRBJ2-7; tentative D call: TRBD2 (6 bases). Germline V gene sequence: CDR1 DFQATT, CDR2 SNEGSKA (reference sequence). The CDR3 runs to 14 residues. V was cut by 2 bases and J by 5 bases, with 16 bases left in between. The CDR3: CSARPQPGSNEQYF. The CDR3 DNA reads TGCAGTGCTAGACCCCAGCCCGGGAGTAACGAGCAGTACTTC.

This clonotype was detected only a few times. V and J are TRBV27 and TRBJ2-1; D possibly uses TRBD1 or TRBD2 (8 bases each). The CDR3 is 16 residues long. Trimming took off 7 bases at V and 7 bases at J, with 23 bases between the two ends. CDR1 is MNHEY, CDR2 SMNVEV, per germline (reference sequence). The CDR3 sequence: CASTRQGTRDGNEQFF. The CDR3 nucleotides read TGTGCCAGCACCAGACAGGGGACTAGGGATGGAAATGAGCAGTTCTTC.

The rearrangement links TRBV11-2 to TRBJ2-2, with 7 nucleotides matching TRBD2. The V gene's germline CDR1 is SGHAT and CDR2 FQNNGV. Losses at the gene ends were 10 bases for V and 6 bases for J; bases not matched to a gene: 14. The CDR3 spans 15 residues. The CDR3 loop is CANPRDYGPAGELFF. CDR3 DNA sequence: TGTGCCAACCCCCGGGACTATGGACCAGCCGGGGAGCTGTTTTTT.

This chain links TRBV4-2 with TRBJ2-4, with 9 bases identical to TRBD2. This CDR3 spans 15 amino acids. Germline V lookup: CDR1 LGHNA, CDR2 YNFKEQ. V lost 1 base and J lost 5; bases outside the gene matches: 3. Here the CDR3 reads CASSQVASGENIQYF. The DNA for the CDR3 is TGTGCCAGCAGCCAAGTGGCTAGCGGGGAAAACATTCAGTACTTC.

The chain couples TRBV20-1 to TRBJ1-2; weak D call: TRBD1 (6 bases). The CDR3 is 14 amino acids. CDR1 DFQATT and CDR2 SNEGSKA come from the germline V gene (reference sequence). Trimming removed 1 base from V and 9 bases from J, with 18 bases in between. The CDR3 region is CSARVVFAGARYTF. The CDR3 nucleotides are TGCAGTGCTAGAGTTGTTTTTGCGGGGGCTCGCTACACCTTC.

The genes are TRBV25-1 and TRBJ1-2; maybe TRBD1 (6 bases). Germline-derived CDR1 and CDR2 are MGHDK and SYGVNS. The CDR3 is made up of 14 amino acids. The germline V and J ends were trimmed by 2 bases and 8 bases, with 15 bases remaining between them. The DNA of the CDR3 is TGTGCCAGCAGTGAAAGTACAGGGCGGCACGGCTACACCTTC. Protein: CASSESTGRHGYTF.

The CDR3 region is CASSFSEGSGNTIYF. Here the CDR3 DNA reads TGTGCCAGCAGTTTCTCCGAGGGCTCTGGAAACACCATATATTTT. V usage is TRBV12-3 or TRBV12-4 and J usage is TRBJ1-3; no reliable D call. This CDR3 has 15 residues. V shed 3 bases and J shed 0 bases, with 9 bases lying between them.

This chain links TRBV20-1 with TRBJ2-7, with a weak D call TRBD1 (6 bases). V lost 2 bases to trimming and J lost 1 base, with 9 bases between them. The germline gives CDR1 DFQATT, CDR2 SNEGSKA (reference sequence). This CDR3 region has 13 residues. CDR3 nucleotides: TGCAGTGCTAGACGCGGACAGTCCTACGAGCAGTACTTC. The encoded protein is CSARRGQSYEQYF.

The CDR3 here is CSVEGAGWGYTF. CDR3 coding DNA: TGCAGCGTTGAAGGGGCGGGCTGGGGCTACACCTTC. J is TRBJ1-2 and V is TRBV29-1; D is undetermined. CDR3 length: 12 amino acids. V gave up 1 base and J gave up 8 bases, with 11 bases separating them. Germline CDR1 reads SQVTM; CDR2 reads ANQGSEA.

The chain combines TRBV29-1 with TRBJ1-2; TRBD1 might be the D (5 bases). The germline V gene encodes CDR1 SQVTM and CDR2 ANQGSEA. The CDR3 runs 14 residues. V dropped 6 bases and J dropped 1 base, with 15 bases sitting between them. CDR3 nucleotides: TGCAGCGTAAATGGGGACGCCGTTAACTATGGCTACACCTTC. It translates to CSVNGDAVNYGYTF.

This clonotype was seen a few times. The CDR3 nucleotides read TGTGCCAGCACCTCCCCGACGCTTAGAGAGCAGTACTTC. It yields the protein CASTSPTLREQYF. The chain links TRBV28 to TRBJ2-7; no reliable D call. The CDR3 loop spans 13 amino acids. V was trimmed by 7 bases and J by 7 bases, leaving 17 bases between them. The germline CDR1 and CDR2 sequences are MDHEN and SYDVKM.

A few counts support this clonotype. The J gene is TRBJ1-2, the V gene TRBV28; perhaps TRBD1 as D (5 bases). This CDR3 has 17 residues. CDR1 and CDR2 from the germline V gene are MDHEN and SYDVKM. Trimming pared 3 bases from V and 5 bases from J, leaving 22 bases between. The DNA for the CDR3 is TGTGCCAGCAGTTTTGCAGGGAAGTCACAGTCACGTTATGGCTACACCTTC. Protein sequence: CASSFAGKSQSRYGYTF.

The V gene is TRBV20-1, the J gene TRBJ1-2; D perhaps matches TRBD1 (5 bases). V was pared by 3 bases and J by 2 bases, with 10 bases between. The CDR3 is 13 residues long. CDR1 is DFQATT, CDR2 SNEGSKA, per germline (reference sequence). The CDR3 sequence: CSASGDLNYGYTF. The DNA for the CDR3 is TGCAGTGCTAGTGGGGACCTGAACTATGGCTACACCTTC.

The genes are TRBV20-1 and TRBJ2-7; 9 bases map to TRBD2. CDR1 DFQATT and CDR2 SNEGSKA come from the germline V gene (reference sequence). With V trimmed by 5 bases and J by 5 bases, 10 bases remained unmatched. The CDR3 has 14 amino acids. The CDR3 nucleotides are TGCAGTGCTTTCTATAGCGGGAGCGTCAACGAGCAGTACTTC. This encodes CSAFYSGSVNEQYF.

The CDR3 DNA is TGTGCCATCAGACTTCCGGGCCCCGAGGGAGATACGCAGTATTTT. Translation: CAIRLPGPEGDTQYF. This chain uses TRBV10-3 with TRBJ2-3; tentative D call: TRBD2 (5 bases). CDR1 and CDR2 (germline): ENHRY, SYGVKD. V lost 6 bases, J lost 5 bases, and 18 bases lay in between. CDR3 length: 15 residues.

The chain employs TRBV30 and TRBJ2-1, with D tentatively TRBD1 or TRBD2 (5 bases each). Germline V gene lookup returns CDR1 GTSNPN and CDR2 SVGIG (reference sequence). V gave up 6 bases and J gave up 3 bases, with 18 bases separating them. The CDR3 runs to 15 residues. The CDR3 sequence: CACGMDTGNYNEQFF. CDR3 coding DNA: TGTGCCTGCGGTATGGACACCGGGAACTACAATGAGCAGTTCTTC.

The chain joins TRBV20-1 to TRBJ1-2; D uncertain. Trimming shortened V by 5 bases and J by 6 bases, and 7 bases separated the two germline ends. This CDR3 has 10 amino acids. Germline assignment: CDR1 DFQATT and CDR2 SNEGSKA (reference sequence). The CDR3 DNA follows: TGCAGTGCTGCCCTCGATGGCTACACCTTC. It is translated as CSAALDGYTF.